This T cell receptor beta chain was identified during a study of CD8 T cells in Susac syndrome. This CDR3 has 13 residues. Trimming took 5 bases from V and 8 from J; bases not matched to a gene: 8. Per the germline V gene, CDR1 is MGHRA and CDR2 is YSYEKL. RNA was extracted with the RNeasy kit, and a quantity of 0.5 to 1 ug was reverse transcribed using random hexamers. TCRdb itself ran the immunoSEQ multiplex PCR reads through MiXCR, one entry per CDR3 protein. The profile shows about 190,000 distinct CDR3 sequences, over 75% of them singletons. Input material: CD4+ T cells from PBMCs. This receptor was identified in a human donor with Susac syndrome. V gene TRBV4-1 combines with J gene TRBJ1-2; TRBD1 matches 7 bases. DNA of the CDR3: TGCGCCAGCAGCGAACAGGGGCTGGGGGGCTACACCTTC. It specifies CASSEQGLGGYTF.